The 13 T cell receptor beta chains reported below all come from one sample, sequenced in a study of cytomegalovirus exposure and HLA in healthy donors. PCR was performed using 60 Vbeta and 13 Jbeta primers. The protocol was immunoSEQ multiplex PCR, while the TCRdb copy is restricted to in-frame clones and leaves out a portion. The sample holds some 150,000 clones, around 82% seen once. The sample was PBMCs. Every receptor here comes from a male donor in good health and CMV-seronegative.

The rearrangement uses TRBV7-9 and TRBJ2-7; 11 bases line up with TRBD2. The CDR3 has 15 amino acids. Germline V gene lookup returns CDR1 SEHNR and CDR2 FQNEAQ (reference sequence). After removal of 3 bases from V and 5 bases from J, the junction contained 6 bases not matched to a gene. The DNA for the CDR3 is TGTGCCAGCAGCTTTAGCGGGAGGGCCCCGGACGAGCAGTACTTC. Translation gives CASSFSGRAPDEQYF.

In its sample, this clone was seen a few times. This sequence joins TRBV7-8 and TRBJ1-6, with 7 positions matching TRBD1. CDR1 is SGHVS and CDR2 is FQNEAQ in the germline V gene. This CDR3 region has 15 residues. Trimming took 2 bases from V and 8 from J; bases not matched to a gene: 6. CDR3 nucleotides: TGTGCCAGCAGCTTACGGGACAGTTTTGATTCACCCCTCCACTTT. It translates to CASSLRDSFDSPLHF.

The chain has TRBV12-5 and TRBJ1-4; 8 bases align to TRBD1. Per the germline V gene, CDR1 is LGHNT and CDR2 is FRNRAP. The CDR3 length is 16 residues. J gave up 4 bases and V 4 bases, and 8 bases lay outside the gene matches. CDR3 sequence reads: CASGSGRQGFNEKLFF. CDR3 nucleotides: TGTGCTAGTGGTTCAGGAAGACAGGGGTTTAATGAAAAACTGTTTTTT. The full variable domain, in which reference TRBV12-5 and TRBJ1-4 provide the parts outside the CDR3, is DARVTQTPRHKVTEMGQEVTMRCQPILGHNTVFWYRQTMMQGLELLAYFRNRAPLDDSGMPKDRFSAEMPDATLATLKIQPSEPRDSAVYFCASGSGRQGFNEKLFFGSGTQLSVL.

The rearrangement uses TRBV7-3 and TRBJ2-2; the D is unclear. Between the trimmed V and J ends, which lost 0 bases and 2 bases, there was a span of 13 bases. CDR1 and CDR2 from the germline V gene are SGHTA and FQGTGA. The CDR3 is 17 residues long. The CDR3 DNA is TGTGCCAGCAGCTTAACCAGCCAGGCCCCAAACACCGGGGAGCTGTTTTTT. Its translation: CASSLTSQAPNTGELFF.

The J gene is TRBJ2-1, the V gene TRBV7-9; the D gene is possibly TRBD2 (6 bases). Germline V CDR1 and CDR2: SEHNR, FQNEAQ (reference sequence). CDR3 length: 15 residues. V was shortened by 1 base and J by 7 bases, with 14 bases between the two germline ends. For the CDR3, the DNA is TGTGCCAGCAGCTTAGGACCCGGGGGAGGTAATGAGCAGTTCTTC. Residues: CASSLGPGGGNEQFF.

The V and J genes are TRBV27 and TRBJ1-4, with D possibly matching TRBD1 (6 bases). V dropped 4 bases and J dropped 3 bases, with 18 bases sitting between them. The CDR3 has 17 residues. Germline CDR1 MNHEY, CDR2 SMNVEV (reference sequence). CDR3 sequence (DNA): TGTGCCAGCAGTTCCGTGTACAGGGCGGGGGCTAATGAAAAACTGTTTTTT. This sequence encodes CASSSVYRAGANEKLFF.

V is TRBV6-1 and J is TRBJ1-5, with D perhaps matching TRBD1 (6 bases). Trimming stripped 6 bases from V and 4 bases from J, with 10 bases between. This CDR3 has 13 residues. Germline CDR1 reads MNHNS; CDR2 reads SASEGT. CDR3 region: CASSDRRNQPQHF. As DNA, the CDR3 is TGTGCCAGCAGCGACAGGCGAAATCAGCCCCAGCATTTT.

This chain connects TRBV10-2 to TRBJ2-5, with 11 nucleotides matching TRBD2. V gave up 8 bases and J gave up 5 bases; unmatched junction bases: 7. Germline V gives CDR1 WSHSY, CDR2 SAAADI. The CDR3 runs to 14 residues. The CDR3 spells CASYSSGGRETQYF. As DNA, the CDR3 is TGCGCCAGCTACTCTAGCGGGGGGCGGGAGACCCAGTACTTC.

This clone has just one count. This chain joins TRBV5-1 and TRBJ2-2, with D tentatively TRBD2 (6 bases). This CDR3 is built from 15 residues. Germline lookup yields CDR1 SGHRS and CDR2 YFSETQ. V was pared by 5 bases and J by 4 bases, with 15 bases between. CDR3 sequence reads: CASRREWAGTGELFF. The CDR3 DNA reads TGCGCCAGCAGGCGGGAATGGGCGGGCACCGGGGAGCTGTTTTTT.

The chain joins TRBV14 to TRBJ2-7; D gene ambiguous. Germline loops: CDR1 SGHDN, CDR2 FVKESK. Trimming removed 0 bases at V and 3 bases at J, with 12 bases between. The CDR3 loop spans 15 amino acids. The CDR3, as DNA: TGTGCCAGCAGCCAAGACGTCGGAGCCCACTACGAGCAGTACTTC. Encoded protein: CASSQDVGAHYEQYF.

The chain carries TRBV7-2 and TRBJ2-7; 11 bases are a match to TRBD2. Germline CDR1 and CDR2: SGHTA and FQGNSA. This CDR3 is built from 16 residues. Germline trimming cut 3 bases from V and 2 bases from J; bases unmatched to any gene: 6. In DNA, the CDR3 is TGTGCCAGCAGCTTTGCTCTAGCGGGAGGACCCTACGAGCAGTACTTC. It encodes CASSFALAGGPYEQYF.

With respect to this clone: A read error may produce the germline difference seen at one junction end. J is TRBJ2-3 and V is TRBV7-9; D not resolved. Germline CDR1 and CDR2: SEHNR and FQNEAQ (reference sequence). This CDR3 comprises 13 residues. The CDR3 DNA follows: TGTTCCAGCTCCAGACACACCACAGATACGCAGTATTTT. This sequence encodes CSSSRHTTDTQYF.

This chain uses TRBV11-2 with TRBJ2-7; maybe TRBD2 (5 bases). Trimming removed 5 bases at V and 2 bases at J, with 13 bases between. The CDR3 covers 14 residues. From germline, CDR1 is SGHAT and CDR2 FQNNGV. The CDR3 here is CASSDYRRPYEQYF. CDR3 DNA: TGTGCCAGCAGCGACTACCGGAGGCCCTACGAGCAGTACTTC.